One and the same sample provided the 16 T cell receptor beta chains below, sequenced in a study of T cell changes during pregnancy in multiple sclerosis. Clones were sequenced by immunoSEQ multiplex PCR, and TCRdb holds only the in-frame ones, with some missing. The sample has 70,000 or so clones, just over 90% seen once. The material sequenced was peripheral blood, taken in the third trimester of pregnancy. The receptors here all came from a female donor with multiple sclerosis, enrolled in a pregnancy study.

V is TRBV19 and J is TRBJ1-1; 7 bases fit TRBD1. Germline CDR1 and CDR2: LNHDA and SQIVND (reference sequence). Trimming at V came to 7 bases and at J to 5 bases, leaving 10 bases not matched to a gene. This CDR3 is built from 14 residues. The CDR3, as DNA: TGTGCCAGTAAACACGACAGGGTGGGAACTGAAGCTTTCTTT. Protein sequence: CASKHDRVGTEAFF.

The CDR3 loop is CASSIDLLTTELNTEAFF. Written as DNA, the CDR3 is TGTGCCAGTAGTATTGATCTACTAACGACAGAACTGAACACTGAAGCTTTCTTT. V and J are TRBV19 and TRBJ1-1; D is perhaps TRBD1 (5 bases). Trimming cost V 3 bases and J 0 bases, with 20 bases left between them. The CDR3 is made up of 18 amino acids. The germline CDR1 and CDR2 sequences are LNHDA and SQIVND (reference sequence).

CDR3 sequence: CASSVAGSTDTQYF. The CDR3 bases are TGTGCCAGCAGTGTAGCGGGTAGCACAGATACGCAGTATTTT. V gene TRBV6-4 combines with J gene TRBJ2-3, with 7 bases fitting TRBD2. The CDR3 has 14 amino acids. Germline-derived CDR1 and CDR2 are MRHNA and SNTAGT. V dropped 4 bases and J dropped 0; count of bases not matched to a gene: 1.

The rearrangement uses TRBV9 and TRBJ2-1; D possibly corresponds to TRBD1 (6 bases). Trimming stripped 1 base from V and 4 bases from J, with 6 bases between. This CDR3 spans 13 amino acids. Germline lookup yields CDR1 SGDLS and CDR2 YYNGEE. CDR3 sequence (DNA): TGTGCCAGCAGCGTAACAGGGTACAATGAGCAGTTCTTC. This sequence encodes CASSVTGYNEQFF.

V and J are TRBV14 and TRBJ2-1; the D is unclear. The V gene lost 4 bases and the J gene lost 6 bases, with 10 bases spanning the gap. Per the germline V gene, CDR1 is SGHDN and CDR2 is FVKESK. This CDR3 spans 13 amino acids. CDR3 DNA sequence: TGTGCCAGCAGCCTACTCCCCGGCAATGAGCAGTTCTTC. It specifies CASSLLPGNEQFF.

This clone was observed once. V gene TRBV5-6 combines with J gene TRBJ2-3; a possible D gene is TRBD2 (6 bases). Per germline, CDR1 SGHDT and CDR2 YYEEEE. V was pared by 6 bases and J by 3 bases, with 20 bases between. This CDR3 comprises 16 residues. The CDR3 protein is CASILASGRGTDTQYF. As DNA, the CDR3 is TGTGCCAGCATCCTCGCGTCGGGACGGGGGACAGATACGCAGTATTTT. Complete variable domain (other parts from reference TRBV5-6 and TRBJ2-3): DAGVTQSPTHLIKTRGQQVTLRCSPKSGHDTVSWYQQALGQGPQFIFQYYEEEERQRGNFPDRFSGHQFPNYSSELNVNALLLGDSALYLCASILASGRGTDTQYFGPGTRLTVL.

As DNA, the CDR3 is TGTGCCAGTAGTATGGGGCCCGACAACTGGGCTTTCTTT. Translation gives CASSMGPDNWAFF. The rearrangement joins TRBV19 to TRBJ1-1; D is perhaps TRBD1 (5 bases). The germline CDR1 and CDR2 sequences are LNHDA and SQIVND (reference sequence). The V end lost 3 bases, the J end lost 11 bases, and 16 bases lay between the germline ends. The CDR3 is 13 residues long.

V is TRBV15 and J is TRBJ1-2; D ambiguous. The germline CDR1 and CDR2 sequences are LNHNV and YYDKDF (reference sequence). The CDR3 consists of 14 residues. The V end was cut by 1 base, the J end by 3 bases, with 9 bases between. The CDR3 spells CATSRVPEDYGYTF. The CDR3 bases are TGTGCCACCAGCAGAGTTCCAGAGGACTATGGCTACACCTTC.

J is TRBJ2-4 and V is TRBV5-4, with TRBD2 identical over 9 bases. The CDR3 runs 14 residues. Losses at the gene ends were 4 bases for V and 6 bases for J; bases not matched to a gene: 5. Germline V gives CDR1 SGHNT, CDR2 YYREEE (reference sequence). Here the CDR3 reads CASSNAGGRNIQYF. The CDR3 bases are TGTGCCAGCAGCAATGCGGGGGGGCGAAACATTCAGTACTTC.

The V gene is TRBV28, the J gene TRBJ1-2; D call uncertain. V dropped 7 bases and J dropped 4 bases, with 19 bases sitting between them. Germline V gene lookup returns CDR1 MDHEN and CDR2 SYDVKM. CDR3 length equals 15 residues. This CDR3 is CASTDHSRGTYGYTF. The CDR3 DNA sequence: TGTGCCAGCACCGACCATTCGCGGGGAACCTATGGCTACACCTTC.

J is TRBJ1-4 and V is TRBV5-1; TRBD1 matches 9 bases. J gave up 6 bases and V 2 bases, and 5 bases lay outside the gene matches. This CDR3 is built from 15 residues. Germline V gives CDR1 SGHRS, CDR2 YFSETQ. Here the CDR3 DNA reads TGCGCCAGCAGCTTCGTGGGGACAGGGTATGAAAAACTGTTTTTT. Translation gives CASSFVGTGYEKLFF.

The rearrangement links TRBV11-2 to TRBJ2-7; 9 nucleotides line up with TRBD1. The trim removed 5 bases at V and 4 bases at J, leaving 9 bases unmatched. The germline V gene has CDR1 SGHAT and CDR2 FQNNGV. CDR3 size: 15 residues. The CDR3 nucleotides are TGTGCCAGCAGCCTCACCGGGACAGGGTTTTACGAGCAGTACTTC. As protein: CASSLTGTGFYEQYF. The full variable domain, rest sourced from reference TRBV11-2 and TRBJ2-7, is EAGVAQSPRYKIIEKRQSVAFWCNPISGHATLYWYQQILGQGPKLLIQFQNNGVVDDSQLPKDRFSAERLKGVDSTLKIQPAKLEDSAVYLCASSLTGTGFYEQYFGPGTRLTVT.

The chain recombines TRBV19 with TRBJ1-5; 7 nucleotides align to TRBD1. V shed 4 bases, J shed 11 bases, and the junction held 17 bases outside the gene matches. This CDR3 region has 16 residues. Germline assignment: CDR1 LNHDA and CDR2 SQIVND (reference sequence). The CDR3 DNA reads as TGTGCCAGTAGTACTGGCTGGCAGGGGGATTTTAGGACCCAGCATTTT. Translating it yields CASSTGWQGDFRTQHF. Combining the CDR3 with reference TRBV19 and TRBJ1-5 gives the whole variable domain DGGITQSPKYLFRKEGQNVTLSCEQNLNHDAMYWYRQDPGQGLRLIYYSQIVNDFQKGDIAEGYSVSREKKESFPLTVTSAQKNPTAFYLCASSTGWQGDFRTQHFGDGTRLSIL.

The V and J genes are TRBV27 and TRBJ1-6; D uncertain. The CDR3 consists of 13 residues. V lost 3 bases, J lost 3 bases, and 3 bases lay in between. Germline V gene sequence: CDR1 MNHEY, CDR2 SMNVEV (reference sequence). CDR3 DNA sequence: TGTGCCAGCAGTTTCATCTATAATTCACCCCTCCACTTT. It specifies CASSFIYNSPLHF.

The chain employs TRBV6-5 and TRBJ2-7, with a tentative D call TRBD1 (5 bases). CDR1 MNHEY and CDR2 SVGAGI come from the germline V gene. This CDR3 is 14 amino acids long. Trimming cost V 6 bases and J 5 bases, with 17 bases left between them. DNA of the CDR3: TGTGCCAGCAGCCGAACCCCCTCAGGGAACGAGCAGTACTTC. It is translated as CASSRTPSGNEQYF.

This clone appeared a few times. V and J are TRBV6-4 and TRBJ2-7; 12 nucleotides agree with TRBD2. Germline loops: CDR1 MRHNA, CDR2 SNTAGT. The ends lost 0 bases at V and 0 bases at J; junction bases unmatched: 6. This CDR3 contains 18 residues. CDR3: CASSDSLAGGLSSYEQYF. CDR3 bases: TGTGCCAGCAGTGACTCGCTAGCGGGGGGGCTGAGCTCCTACGAGCAGTACTTC.